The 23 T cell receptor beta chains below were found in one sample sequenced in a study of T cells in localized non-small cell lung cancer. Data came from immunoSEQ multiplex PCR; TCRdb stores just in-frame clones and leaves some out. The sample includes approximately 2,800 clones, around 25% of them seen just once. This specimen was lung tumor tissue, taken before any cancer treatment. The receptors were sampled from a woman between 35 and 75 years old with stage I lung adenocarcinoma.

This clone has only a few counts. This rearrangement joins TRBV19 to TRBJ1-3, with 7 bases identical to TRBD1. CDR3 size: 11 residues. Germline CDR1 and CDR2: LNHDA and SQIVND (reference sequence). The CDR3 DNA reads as TGTAGACAGGGTCTGGGAAACACCATATATTTT. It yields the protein CRQGLGNTIYF.

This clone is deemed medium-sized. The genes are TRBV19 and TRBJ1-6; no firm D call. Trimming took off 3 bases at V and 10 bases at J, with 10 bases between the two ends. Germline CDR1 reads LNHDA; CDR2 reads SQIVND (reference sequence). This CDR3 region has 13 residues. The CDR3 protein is CASSIASRSPLHF. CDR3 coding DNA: TGTGCCAGTAGTATTGCCAGTAGGTCACCCCTCCACTTT.

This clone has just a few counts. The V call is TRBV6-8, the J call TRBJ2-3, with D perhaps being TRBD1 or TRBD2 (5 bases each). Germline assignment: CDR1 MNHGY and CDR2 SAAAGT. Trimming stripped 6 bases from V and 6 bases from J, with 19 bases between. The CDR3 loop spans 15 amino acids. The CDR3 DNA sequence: TGTGCCAGCAGCCCCCGCTGGGGGACGGAGGATACGCAGTATTTT. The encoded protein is CASSPRWGTEDTQYF.

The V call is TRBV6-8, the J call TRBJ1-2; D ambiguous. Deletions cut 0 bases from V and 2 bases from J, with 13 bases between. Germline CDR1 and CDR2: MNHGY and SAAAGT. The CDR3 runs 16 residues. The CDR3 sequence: CASSYSKGSGNYGYTF. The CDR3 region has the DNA TGTGCCAGCAGTTACTCGAAAGGGAGCGGGAACTATGGCTACACCTTC.

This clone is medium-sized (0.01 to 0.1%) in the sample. This chain's CDR3 is CASRTSNYGYTF. CDR3 in DNA: TGTGCCAGCAGGACATCTAACTATGGCTACACCTTC. The chain uses TRBV6-8 and TRBJ1-2; no definite D call. V was trimmed by 6 bases and J by 0 bases, leaving 5 bases between them. The CDR3 sequence is 12 residues long. Germline V gives CDR1 MNHGY, CDR2 SAAAGT.

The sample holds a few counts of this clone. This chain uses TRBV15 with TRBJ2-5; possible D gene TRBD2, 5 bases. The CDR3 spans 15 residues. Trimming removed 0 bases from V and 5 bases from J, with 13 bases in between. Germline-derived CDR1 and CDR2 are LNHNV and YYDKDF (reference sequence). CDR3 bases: TGTGCCACCAGCAGAGATCTAGCCACGGGGGAGACCCAGTACTTC. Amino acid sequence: CATSRDLATGETQYF.

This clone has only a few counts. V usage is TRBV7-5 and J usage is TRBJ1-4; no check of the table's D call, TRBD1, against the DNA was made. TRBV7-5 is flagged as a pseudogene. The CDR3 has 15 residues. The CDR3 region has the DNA TGTGCCAGCAGCTTAGATACAGGGTGGGGTGAAAAACTGTTTTTT. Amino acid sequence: CASSLDTGWGEKLFF.

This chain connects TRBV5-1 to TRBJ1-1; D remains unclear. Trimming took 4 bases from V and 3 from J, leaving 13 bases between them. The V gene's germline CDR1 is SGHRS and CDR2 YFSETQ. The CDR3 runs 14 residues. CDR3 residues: CASSPQPRDTEAFF. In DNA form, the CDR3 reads TGCGCCAGCAGCCCCCAACCTCGAGACACTGAAGCTTTCTTT.

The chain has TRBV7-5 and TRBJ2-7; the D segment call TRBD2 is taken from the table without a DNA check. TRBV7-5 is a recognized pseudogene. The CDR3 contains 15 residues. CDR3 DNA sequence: TGTGCCAGCAGCCCAAGGGGGACTAGCGGAAGGGAGCAGTACTTC. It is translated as CASSPRGTSGREQYF.

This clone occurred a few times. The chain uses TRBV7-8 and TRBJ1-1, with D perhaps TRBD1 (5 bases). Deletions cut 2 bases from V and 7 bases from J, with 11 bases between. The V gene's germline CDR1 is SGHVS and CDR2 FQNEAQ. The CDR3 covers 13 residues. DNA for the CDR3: TGTGCCAGCAGCTTATCAGGGTCGGGTGAAGCTTTCTTT. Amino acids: CASSLSGSGEAFF.

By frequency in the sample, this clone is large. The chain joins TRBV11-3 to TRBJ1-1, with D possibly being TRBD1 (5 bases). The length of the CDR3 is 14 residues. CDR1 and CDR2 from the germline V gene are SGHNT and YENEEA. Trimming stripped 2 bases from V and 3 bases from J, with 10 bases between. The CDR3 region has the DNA TGTGCCAGCAGCTTACAGTCCAGGGACACTGAAGCTTTCTTT. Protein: CASSLQSRDTEAFF. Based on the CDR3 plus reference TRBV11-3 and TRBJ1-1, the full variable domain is EAGVVQSPRYKIIEKKQPVAFWCNPISGHNTLYWYLQNLGQGPELLIRYENEEAVDDSQLPKDRFSAERLKGVDSTLKIQPAELGDSAVYLCASSLQSRDTEAFFGQGTRLTVV.

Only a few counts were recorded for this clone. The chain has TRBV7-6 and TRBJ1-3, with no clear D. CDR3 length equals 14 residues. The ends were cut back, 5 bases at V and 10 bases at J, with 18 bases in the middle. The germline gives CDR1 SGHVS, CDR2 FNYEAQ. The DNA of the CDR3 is TGTGCCAGCAGCCCTCTCTCTGACCTCGCAACCATATATTTT. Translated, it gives CASSPLSDLATIYF. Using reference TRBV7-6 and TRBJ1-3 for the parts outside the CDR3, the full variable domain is GAGVSQSPRYKVTKRGQDVALRCDPISGHVSLYWYRQALGQGPEFLTYFNYEAQQDKSGLPNDRFSAERPEGSISTLTIQRTEQRDSAMYRCASSPLSDLATIYFGEGSWLTVV.

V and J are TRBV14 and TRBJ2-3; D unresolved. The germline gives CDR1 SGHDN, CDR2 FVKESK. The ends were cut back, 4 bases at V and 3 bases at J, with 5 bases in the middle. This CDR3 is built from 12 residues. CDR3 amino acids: CASSPATDTQYF. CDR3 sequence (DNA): TGTGCCAGCAGCCCCGCAACAGATACGCAGTATTTT.

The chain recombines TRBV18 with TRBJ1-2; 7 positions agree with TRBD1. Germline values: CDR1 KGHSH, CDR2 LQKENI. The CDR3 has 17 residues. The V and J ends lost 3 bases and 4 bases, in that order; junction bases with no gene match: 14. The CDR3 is CASSPTGTVATSYGYTF. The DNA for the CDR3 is TGTGCCAGCTCACCTACCGGGACAGTTGCCACCTCCTATGGCTACACCTTC. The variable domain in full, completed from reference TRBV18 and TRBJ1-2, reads NAGVMQNPRHLVRRRGQEARLRCSPMKGHSHVYWYRQLPEEGLKFMVYLQKENIIDESGMPKERFSAEFPKEGPSILRIQQVVRGDSAAYFCASSPTGTVATSYGYTFGSGTRLTVV.

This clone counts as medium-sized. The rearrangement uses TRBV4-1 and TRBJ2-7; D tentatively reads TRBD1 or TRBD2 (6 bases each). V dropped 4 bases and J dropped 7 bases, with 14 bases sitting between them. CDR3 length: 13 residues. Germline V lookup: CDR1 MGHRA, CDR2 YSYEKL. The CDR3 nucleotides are TGCGCCAGCAGCCGCCAGCAAGGGGGGGAGCAGTACTTC. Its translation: CASSRQQGGEQYF.

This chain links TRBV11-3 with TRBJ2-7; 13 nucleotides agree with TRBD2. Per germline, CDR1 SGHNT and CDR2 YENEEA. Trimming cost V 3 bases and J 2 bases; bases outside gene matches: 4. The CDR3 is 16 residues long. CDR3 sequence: CASSFEGTSGTYEQYF. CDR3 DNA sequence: TGTGCCAGCAGCTTCGAGGGGACTAGCGGGACCTACGAGCAGTACTTC.

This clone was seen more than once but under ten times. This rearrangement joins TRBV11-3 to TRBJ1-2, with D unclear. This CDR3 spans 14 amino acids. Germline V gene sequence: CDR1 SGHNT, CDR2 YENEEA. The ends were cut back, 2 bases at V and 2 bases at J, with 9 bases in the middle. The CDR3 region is CASSLIGENYGYTF. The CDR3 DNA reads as TGTGCCAGCAGCTTAATTGGCGAAAACTATGGCTACACCTTC.

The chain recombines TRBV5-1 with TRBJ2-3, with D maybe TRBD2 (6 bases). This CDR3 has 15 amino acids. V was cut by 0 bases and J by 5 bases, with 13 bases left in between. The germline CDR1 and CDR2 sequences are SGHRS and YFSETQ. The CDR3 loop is CASSLDVLAIDTQYF. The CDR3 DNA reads TGCGCCAGCAGCTTGGACGTACTAGCAATAGATACGCAGTATTTT. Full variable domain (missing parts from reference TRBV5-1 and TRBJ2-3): KAGVTQTPRYLIKTRGQQVTLSCSPISGHRSVSWYQQTPGQGLQFLFEYFSETQRNKGNFPGRFSGRQFSNSRSEMNVSTLELGDSALYLCASSLDVLAIDTQYFGPGTRLTVL.

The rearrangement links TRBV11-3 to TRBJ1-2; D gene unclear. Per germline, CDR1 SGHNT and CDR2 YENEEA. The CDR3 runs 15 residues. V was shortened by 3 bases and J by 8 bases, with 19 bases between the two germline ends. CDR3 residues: CASSFPGPTGGGYTF. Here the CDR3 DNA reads TGTGCCAGCAGCTTCCCCGGGCCAACCGGCGGAGGCTACACCTTC.

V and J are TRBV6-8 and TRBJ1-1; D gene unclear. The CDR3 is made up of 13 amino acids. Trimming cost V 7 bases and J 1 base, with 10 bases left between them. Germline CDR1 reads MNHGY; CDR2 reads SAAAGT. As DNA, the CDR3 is TGTGCCAGCACCCACACTGAGAACACTGAAGCTTTCTTT. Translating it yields CASTHTENTEAFF.

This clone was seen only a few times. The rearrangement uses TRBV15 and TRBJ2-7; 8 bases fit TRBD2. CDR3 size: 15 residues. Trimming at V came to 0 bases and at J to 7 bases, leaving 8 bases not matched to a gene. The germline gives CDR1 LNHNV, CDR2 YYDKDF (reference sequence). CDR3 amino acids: CATSREGRGEREQYF. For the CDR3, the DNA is TGTGCCACCAGCAGAGAGGGGCGGGGGGAGCGAGAGCAGTACTTC.

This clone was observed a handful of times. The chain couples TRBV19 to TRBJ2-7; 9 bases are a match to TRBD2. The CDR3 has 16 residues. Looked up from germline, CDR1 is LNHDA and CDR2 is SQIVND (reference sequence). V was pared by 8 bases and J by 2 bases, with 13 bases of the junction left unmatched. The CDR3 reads CASQKSGGPTTYEQYF. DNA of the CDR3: TGTGCCAGTCAAAAGAGCGGGGGGCCTACGACCTACGAGCAGTACTTC.

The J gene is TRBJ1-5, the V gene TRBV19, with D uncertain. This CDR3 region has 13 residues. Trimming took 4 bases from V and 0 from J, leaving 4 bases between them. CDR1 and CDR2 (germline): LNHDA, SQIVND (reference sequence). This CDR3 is CASSTSSNQPQHF. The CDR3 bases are TGTGCCAGTAGTACATCTAGCAATCAGCCCCAGCATTTT.